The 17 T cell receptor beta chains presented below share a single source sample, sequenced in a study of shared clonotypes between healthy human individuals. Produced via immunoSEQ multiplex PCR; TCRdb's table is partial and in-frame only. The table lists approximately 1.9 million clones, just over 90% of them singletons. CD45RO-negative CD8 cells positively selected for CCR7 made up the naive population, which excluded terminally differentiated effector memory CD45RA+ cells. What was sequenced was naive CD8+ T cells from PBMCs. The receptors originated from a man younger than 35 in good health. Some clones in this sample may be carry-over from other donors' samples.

The CDR3, as DNA: TGTGCCAGCAGACTCCAAGTGGGATCCGATCAGCCCCAGCATTTT. Amino acid sequence: CASRLQVGSDQPQHF. The rearrangement joins TRBV27 to TRBJ1-5, with D uncertain. V lost 6 bases and J lost 5, with 17 bases in between. CDR1 and CDR2 from the germline V gene are MNHEY and SMNVEV (reference sequence). The CDR3 runs 15 residues.

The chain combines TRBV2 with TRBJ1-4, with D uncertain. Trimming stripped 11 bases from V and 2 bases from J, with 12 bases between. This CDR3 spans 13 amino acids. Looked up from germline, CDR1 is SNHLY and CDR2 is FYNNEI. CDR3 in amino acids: CALYTVTNEKLFF. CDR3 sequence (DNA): TGTGCCCTCTACACGGTTACTAATGAAAAACTGTTTTTT.

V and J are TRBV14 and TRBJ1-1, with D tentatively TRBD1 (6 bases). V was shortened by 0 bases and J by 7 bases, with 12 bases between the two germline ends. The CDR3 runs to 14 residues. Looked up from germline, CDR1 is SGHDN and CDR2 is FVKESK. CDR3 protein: CASSQDWGRSEAFF. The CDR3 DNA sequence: TGTGCCAGCAGCCAAGATTGGGGGCGGAGTGAAGCTTTCTTT.

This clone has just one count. The CDR3 here is CASSLDMGWNTEAFF. The CDR3 DNA sequence: TGTGCCAGCAGCTTAGATATGGGCTGGAACACTGAAGCTTTCTTT. The chain employs TRBV11-2 and TRBJ1-1, with D unresolved. The germline V and J ends were trimmed by 0 bases and 1 base, with 9 bases remaining between them. The CDR3 contains 15 residues. Germline V gene lookup returns CDR1 SGHAT and CDR2 FQNNGV.

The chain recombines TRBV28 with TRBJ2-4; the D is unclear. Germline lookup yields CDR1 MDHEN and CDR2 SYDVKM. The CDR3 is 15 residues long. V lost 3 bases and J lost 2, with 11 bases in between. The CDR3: CASSFGQGTKNIQYF. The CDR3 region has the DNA TGTGCCAGCAGTTTCGGTCAAGGGACCAAAAACATTCAGTACTTC.

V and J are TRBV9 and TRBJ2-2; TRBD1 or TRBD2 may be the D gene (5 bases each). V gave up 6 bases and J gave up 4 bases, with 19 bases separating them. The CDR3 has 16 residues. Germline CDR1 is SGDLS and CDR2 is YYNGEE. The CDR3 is CASTEGTHGGTGELFF. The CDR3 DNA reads TGTGCCAGCACCGAAGGGACCCATGGGGGCACCGGGGAGCTGTTTTTT.

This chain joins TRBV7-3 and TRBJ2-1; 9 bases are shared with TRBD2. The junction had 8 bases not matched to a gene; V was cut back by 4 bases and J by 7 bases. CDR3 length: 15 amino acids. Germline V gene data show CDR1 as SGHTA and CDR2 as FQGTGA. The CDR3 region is CASSSVSGRGNEQFF. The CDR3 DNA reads TGTGCCAGCAGCTCCGTTAGCGGGAGAGGGAATGAGCAGTTCTTC.

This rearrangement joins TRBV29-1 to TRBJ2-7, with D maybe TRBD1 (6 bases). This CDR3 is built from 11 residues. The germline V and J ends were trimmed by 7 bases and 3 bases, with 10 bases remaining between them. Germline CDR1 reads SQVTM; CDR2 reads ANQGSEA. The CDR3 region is CSATGIYEQYF. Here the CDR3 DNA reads TGCAGCGCAACAGGGATCTACGAGCAGTACTTC.

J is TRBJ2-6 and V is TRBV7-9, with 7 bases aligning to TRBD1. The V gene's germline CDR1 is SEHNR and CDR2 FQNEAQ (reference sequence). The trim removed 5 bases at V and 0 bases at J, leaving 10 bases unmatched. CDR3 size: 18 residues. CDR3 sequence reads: CASSPGGRSPSGANVLTF. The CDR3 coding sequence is TGTGCCAGCAGCCCAGGGGGACGCTCCCCCTCTGGGGCCAACGTCCTGACTTTC. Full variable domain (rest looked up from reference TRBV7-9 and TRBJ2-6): DTGVSQNPRHKITKRGQNVTFRCDPISEHNRLYWYRQTLGQGPEFLTYFQNEAQLEKSRLLSDRFSAERPKGSFSTLEIQRTEQGDSAMYLCASSPGGRSPSGANVLTFGAGSRLTVL.

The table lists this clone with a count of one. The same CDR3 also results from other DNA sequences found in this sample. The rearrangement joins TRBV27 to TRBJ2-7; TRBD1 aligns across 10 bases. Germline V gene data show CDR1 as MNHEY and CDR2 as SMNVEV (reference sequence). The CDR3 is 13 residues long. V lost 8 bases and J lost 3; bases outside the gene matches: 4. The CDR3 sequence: CASRRDRGYEQYF. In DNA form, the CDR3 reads TGTGCCAGCCGGCGGGACAGGGGCTACGAGCAGTACTTC.

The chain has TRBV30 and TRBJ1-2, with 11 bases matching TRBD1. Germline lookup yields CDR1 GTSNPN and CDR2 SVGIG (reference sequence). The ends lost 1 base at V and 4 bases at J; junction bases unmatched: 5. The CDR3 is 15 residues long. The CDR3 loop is CAWSGDRGVSYGYTF. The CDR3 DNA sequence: TGTGCCTGGAGTGGGGACAGGGGGGTTAGCTATGGCTACACCTTC.

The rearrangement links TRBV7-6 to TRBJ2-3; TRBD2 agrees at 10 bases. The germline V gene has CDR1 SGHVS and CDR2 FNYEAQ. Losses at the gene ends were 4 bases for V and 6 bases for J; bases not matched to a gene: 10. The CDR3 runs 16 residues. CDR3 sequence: CASSYDPSGSMDTQYF. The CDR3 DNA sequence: TGTGCCAGCAGCTATGACCCTAGCGGGAGCATGGATACGCAGTATTTT.

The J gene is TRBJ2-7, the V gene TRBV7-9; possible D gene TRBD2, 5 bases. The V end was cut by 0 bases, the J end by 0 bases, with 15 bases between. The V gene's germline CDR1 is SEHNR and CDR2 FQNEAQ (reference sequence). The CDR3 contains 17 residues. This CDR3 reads CASSLAGRIAFSYEQYF. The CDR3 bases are TGTGCCAGCAGCTTAGCGGGAAGGATAGCGTTCTCCTACGAGCAGTACTTC.

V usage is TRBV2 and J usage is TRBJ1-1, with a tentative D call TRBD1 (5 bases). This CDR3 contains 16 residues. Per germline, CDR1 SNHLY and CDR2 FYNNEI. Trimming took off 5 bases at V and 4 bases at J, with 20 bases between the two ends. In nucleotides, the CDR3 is TGTGCCAGCAGTTACCGGTCCTCCGGGGCGGGCACTGAAGCTTTCTTT. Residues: CASSYRSSGAGTEAFF.

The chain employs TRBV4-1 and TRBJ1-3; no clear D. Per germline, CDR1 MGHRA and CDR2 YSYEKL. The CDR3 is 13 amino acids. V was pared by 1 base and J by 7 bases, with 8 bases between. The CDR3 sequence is CASSQVGVNTIYF. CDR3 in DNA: TGCGCCAGCAGCCAAGTTGGGGTCAACACCATATATTTT.

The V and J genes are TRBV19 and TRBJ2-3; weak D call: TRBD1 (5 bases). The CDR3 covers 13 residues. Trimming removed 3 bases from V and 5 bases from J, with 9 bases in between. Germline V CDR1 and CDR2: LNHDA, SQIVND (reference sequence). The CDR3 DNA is TGTGCCAGTAGTATCATCAGGGAAGATACGCAGTATTTT. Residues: CASSIIREDTQYF.

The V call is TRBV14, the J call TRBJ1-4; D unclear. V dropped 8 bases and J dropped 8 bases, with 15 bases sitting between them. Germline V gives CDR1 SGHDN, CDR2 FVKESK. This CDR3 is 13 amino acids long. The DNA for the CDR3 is TGTGCCAGCGGAGGCGGGGTCAGGGAAAAACTGTTTTTT. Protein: CASGGGVREKLFF.